The rows below give T cell receptor beta chains drawn from one sample of a study of CD8 T cells in Susac syndrome. TCRdb re-derived calls from the immunoSEQ multiplex PCR reads in MiXCR, one entry per CDR3 protein. The sample has about 71,000 distinct CDR3 sequences, roughly 95% seen once; the top ten hold over 0.09%. Sequencing was done on a sample of CD4+ T cells from PBMCs. Every receptor here comes from a human donor with multiple sclerosis. Both conserved end residues are part of each CDR3. The D gene is left open where the match is weak. Rows give clone size only sometimes, using once, few, many, or a class for an expanded clone.

clone size	D gene	V gene	J gene	CDR3 DNA	CDR3 protein
.	.	TRBV9	TRBJ2-1	TGTGCCAGCAGCGTAGTAGCGACACCTTACAATGAGCAGTTCTTC	CASSVVATPYNEQFF
.	.	TRBV24-1	TRBJ2-2	TGTGCCACCAGTGATTGGGACCGAGGACTCGATAGGACCGGGGAGCTGTTTTTT	CATSDWDRGLDRTGELFF
once	.	TRBV20-1	TRBJ1-1	TGCAGCCGACGGAACACTGAAGCTTTCTTT	CSRRNTEAFF
.	.	TRBV6-2/TRBV6-3	TRBJ1-5	TGTGCCAGTAAGTTCTATAGCAATCAGCCCCAGCATTTT	CASKFYSNQPQHF
.	.	TRBV11-3	TRBJ2-1	TGTGCCAGCAGCTTAGGGCGCCCGCAGCTGTTCTTC	CASSLGRPQLFF
.	.	TRBV12-3/TRBV12-4	TRBJ1-1	TGTGCCAGCAGTTTCGGACAGCTGAACACTGAAGCTTTCTTT	CASSFGQLNTEAFF
.	.	TRBV4-3	TRBJ2-3	TGCGCCAGCAGCCAAGGCCGTACTAGCACAGATACGCAGTATTTT	CASSQGRTSTDTQYF
.	.	TRBV18	TRBJ2-7	TGTGCCAGCTCCCCCGGAGGAGGGCTCTACGAGCAGTACTTC	CASSPGGGLYEQYF
.	.	TRBV29-1	TRBJ1-1	TGCAGCGTTGATCGACTCAAGGGCACTGAAGCTTTCTTT	CSVDRLKGTEAFF
.	.	TRBV29-1	TRBJ2-3	TGCAGCGTCCCAGGGGGTGCGGGAAGCACAGATACGCAGTATTTT	CSVPGGAGSTDTQYF
.	.	TRBV5-1	TRBJ2-1	TGCGCCAGCAGACGCGAGAAGAATGAGCAGTTCTTC	CASRREKNEQFF
.	.	TRBV7-2	TRBJ1-5	TGTGCCAGCAGCTTAGTTGGAAATAGCAATCAGCCCCAGCATTTT	CASSLVGNSNQPQHF
.	.	TRBV29-1	TRBJ2-3	TGCAGCGTTGAACCACCTGACAGCAGCACAGATACGCAGTATTTT	CSVEPPDSSTDTQYF
.	TRBD2	TRBV2	TRBJ2-3	TGTGCCAGCAGCTTGGGGCGGGGGGGCACAGATACGCAGTATTTT	CASSLGRGGTDTQYF
.	.	TRBV5-1	TRBJ2-2	TGCGCCAGCAGCTTGGACAGGACTACCGGGGAGCTGTTTTTT	CASSLDRTTGELFF
.	.	TRBV6-5	TRBJ2-7	TGTGCCAGCAGTCGCCGACCTACAGGGACCTACGAGCAGTACTTC	CASSRRPTGTYEQYF
.	.	TRBV20-1	TRBJ1-2	TGCAGTGCCCCAGGGGCTAACTATGGCTACACCTTC	CSAPGANYGYTF
.	TRBD2	TRBV13	TRBJ2-7	TGTGCCAGCACCTTAAGAGGGACTAGCGGGGGGCCAGCCTACGAGCAGTACTTC	CASTLRGTSGGPAYEQYF
.	.	TRBV20-1	TRBJ1-1	TGCAGTGCTAGAGAGTGGGGGGCAGGCACTGAAGCTTTCTTT	CSAREWGAGTEAFF
once	.	TRBV2	TRBJ1-1	TGTGCCAGCAGCGGGCCATACACTGAAGCTTTCTTT	CASSGPYTEAFF
.	.	TRBV5-1	TRBJ1-1	TGTGCCAGCAGTTTGGGGGACACTGAAGCTTTCTTT	CASSLGDTEAFF
.	TRBD1	TRBV12-3/TRBV12-4	TRBJ1-5	TGTGCCAGCAGCAAGGACAGGCGCAATCAGCCCCAGCATTTT	CASSKDRRNQPQHF
.	.	TRBV5-1	TRBJ2-2	TGCGCCAGCAGTTCCGACGGAACCACCGGGGAGCTGTTTTTT	CASSSDGTTGELFF
.	TRBD2	TRBV10-3	TRBJ2-1	TGTGCCATCAGTCCAAGCGGGGACAATGAGCAGTTCTTC	CAISPSGDNEQFF
.	.	TRBV5-4	TRBJ2-1	TGTGCCAGCAGCACCGGGGTCAATTCGGATGAGCAGTTCTTC	CASSTGVNSDEQFF
once	TRBD1	TRBV20-1	TRBJ2-3	TGCAGTGCTGTAACAGGGGCTAGCACAGATACGCAGTATTTT	CSAVTGASTDTQYF
once	TRBD1	TRBV2	TRBJ2-2	TGTGCAGTTCAGGGGGCCAGGGTGAACACCGGGGAGCTGTTTTTT	CAVQGARVNTGELFF
.	.	TRBV2	TRBJ1-3	TGTGCCAGCAGTGTATCCACGGTCTCTGGAAACACCATATATTTT	CASSVSTVSGNTIYF
.	.	TRBV20-1	TRBJ1-6	TGCAGTGCCCGAGGGGAGGGAGGGACGTATAATTCACCCCTCCACTTT	CSARGEGGTYNSPLHF
.	TRBD2	TRBV7-2	TRBJ2-1	TGTGCCAGCAGCTTAGCGGGAACTAGCGGGGGTGTGGATGAGCAGTTCTTC	CASSLAGTSGGVDEQFF
.	.	TRBV28	TRBJ2-5	TGTGCCAGCAGTTTGTCCAGCCCGGGCGAAGAGACCCAGTACTTC	CASSLSSPGEETQYF
.	TRBD2	TRBV3-1	TRBJ2-3	TGTGCCAGCAGCCAGATGTGGGCTGCGGGAGGGGCAGATACGCAGTATTTT	CASSQMWAAGGADTQYF
.	TRBD1	TRBV6-6	TRBJ2-7	TGTGCCAGCAGAGCCGTGGGACAGACTGCCGAGCAGTACTTC	CASRAVGQTAEQYF
.	.	TRBV4-3	TRBJ2-7	TGCGCCAGCAGCCAAGGATGGTACAGGGACTACGAGCAGTACTTC	CASSQGWYRDYEQYF
.	.	TRBV20-1	TRBJ2-5	TGCAGTGCTAGTAAGGAGACCCAGTACTTC	CSASKETQYF
.	.	TRBV29-1	TRBJ1-2	TGCAGCGTTGATTTCGGGGGATCGTATGGCTACACCTTC	CSVDFGGSYGYTF
.	TRBD1	TRBV7-9	TRBJ2-3	TGTGCCAGCAGCTTCCGACAGGGGAGAGGGGATACGCAGTATTTT	CASSFRQGRGDTQYF
.	.	TRBV3-1	TRBJ1-1	TGTGCCAGCAGCCAAGCGTCGGGGACTGAAGCTTTCTTT	CASSQASGTEAFF